These T cell receptor beta chains were read from a single sample in a study of CD8 T cells in Susac syndrome. TCRdb fed the immunoSEQ multiplex PCR reads into MiXCR, producing one record per CDR3 protein. The sample includes 120,000 or so distinct CDR3 sequences, just over 95% seen only once; the top ten take less than 0.15%. The sequenced sample consisted of CD4+ T cells from PBMCs. The receptors were sampled from a human donor with Susac syndrome. CDR3s include the opening cysteine and the closing phenylalanine or tryptophan. The D gene is left open where the match is weak. Clone size, where shown, is once, few, many, or a class for clones that have expanded.

.	TRBV20-1	.	TRBJ2-7	CSASGGIGGNEQYF	TGCAGTGCTAGTGGCGGGATAGGGGGGAACGAGCAGTACTTC
.	TRBV12-3/TRBV12-4	.	TRBJ2-1	CASSPALVYYNEQFF	TGTGCCAGCAGCCCCGCGCTAGTGTACTACAATGAGCAGTTCTTC
.	TRBV28	once	TRBJ2-4	CASSPTDGPKNIQYF	TGTGCCAGCAGCCCTACCGACGGGCCCAAAAACATTCAGTACTTC
.	TRBV6-1	.	TRBJ1-3	CASSPLGAGNTIYF	TGTGCCAGCAGTCCCTTGGGGGCTGGAAACACCATATATTTT
.	TRBV15	.	TRBJ2-1	CATSRVDYNEQFF	TGTGCCACCAGCAGAGTAGACTACAATGAGCAGTTCTTC
.	TRBV9	.	TRBJ2-1	CASSPAHNEQFF	TGTGCCAGCAGCCCCGCGCACAATGAGCAGTTCTTC
TRBD2	TRBV28	.	TRBJ2-7	CASGTSGSSYEQYF	TGTGCCAGCGGCACTAGCGGGAGCTCCTACGAGCAGTACTTC
.	TRBV29-1	.	TRBJ2-7	CSVRNRDASYEQYF	TGCAGCGTCCGTAACCGGGACGCCTCCTACGAGCAGTACTTC
.	TRBV6-2/TRBV6-3	.	TRBJ2-2	CASKGGGNTGELFF	TGTGCCAGCAAAGGAGGGGGCAACACCGGGGAGCTGTTTTTT
TRBD1	TRBV28	.	TRBJ2-1	CASSLGADREYNEQFF	TGTGCCAGCAGTTTGGGAGCGGACAGGGAATACAATGAGCAGTTCTTC
.	TRBV20-1	.	TRBJ1-1	CSARDRGSVTEAFF	TGCAGTGCTAGAGATCGGGGGTCGGTCACTGAAGCTTTCTTT
.	TRBV5-1	.	TRBJ2-5	CASSVGVGQETQYF	TGCGCCAGCAGCGTGGGGGTCGGGCAAGAGACCCAGTACTTC
TRBD1	TRBV9	once	TRBJ1-4	CASSGTGGGEKLFF	TGTGCCAGCAGCGGAACAGGGGGCGGTGAAAAACTGTTTTTT
.	TRBV30	once	TRBJ2-7	CAWSVRSTYAGEQYF	TGTGCCTGGAGTGTACGCTCCACGTACGCGGGCGAGCAGTACTTC
TRBD1	TRBV29-1	.	TRBJ1-5	CSVGDRVDQPQHF	TGCAGCGTTGGGGACAGGGTCGATCAGCCCCAGCATTTT
.	TRBV24-1	.	TRBJ2-2	CATSDWAGAFTGELFF	TGTGCCACCAGTGATTGGGCAGGGGCCTTCACCGGGGAGCTGTTTTTT
.	TRBV6-5	.	TRBJ1-1	CASSFRGRETEAFF	TGTGCCAGCAGTTTTCGGGGGCGAGAAACTGAAGCTTTCTTT
TRBD2	TRBV20-1	.	TRBJ2-3	CSAKGLAGLGTDTQYF	TGCAGTGCTAAGGGACTAGCGGGACTAGGCACAGATACGCAGTATTTT
TRBD1	TRBV12-3/TRBV12-4	.	TRBJ2-6	CASATGGYGANVLTF	TGTGCCAGCGCGACAGGGGGATATGGGGCCAACGTCCTGACTTTC
TRBD2	TRBV5-1	.	TRBJ2-1	CASSVGLAGGESSYNEQFF	TGCGCCAGCAGCGTAGGACTAGCGGGAGGGGAAAGCTCCTACAATGAGCAGTTCTTC
.	TRBV5-1	.	TRBJ2-6	CASSLQGSGANVLTF	TGCGCCAGTTCCCTTCAGGGCTCTGGGGCCAACGTCCTGACTTTC
.	TRBV3-1	.	TRBJ2-2	CASSQGGPGELFF	TGTGCCAGCAGCCAAGGGGGACCCGGGGAGCTGTTTTTT
TRBD1	TRBV6-1	.	TRBJ2-3	CASSRTGSPNTDTQYF	TGTGCCAGCAGTCGGACAGGGAGTCCTAACACAGATACGCAGTATTTT
.	TRBV12-3/TRBV12-4	.	TRBJ1-5	CASSLNQGNQPQHF	TGTGCCAGCAGTTTAAATCAGGGCAATCAGCCCCAGCATTTT
TRBD2	TRBV20-1	.	TRBJ2-5	CSARGSGLAGSWTQYF	TGCAGTGCTAGAGGTTCGGGACTAGCGGGTTCGTGGACCCAGTACTTC
.	TRBV2	.	TRBJ2-1	CASSVRPGEVNEQFF	TGTGCCAGCAGTGTGCGACCCGGAGAGGTCAATGAGCAGTTCTTC
.	TRBV10-3	once	TRBJ1-1	CAISGGKGTEAFF	TGTGCCATCAGCGGCGGGAAGGGCACTGAAGCTTTCTTT
.	TRBV30	.	TRBJ1-3	CAWSTGGYSGNTIYF	TGTGCCTGGAGTACCGGTGGATATTCTGGAAACACCATATATTTT
.	TRBV9	.	TRBJ1-2	CASSSRDTHGYTF	TGTGCCAGCAGCTCGCGGGACACCCATGGCTACACCTTC
.	TRBV10-3	.	TRBJ1-1	CAIRLGPNTEAFF	TGTGCCATCAGGTTAGGACCGAACACTGAAGCTTTCTTT
.	TRBV5-1	once	TRBJ1-1	CASSLGVQMNTEAFF	TGCGCCAGCAGCTTGGGTGTTCAAATGAACACTGAAGCTTTCTTT
.	TRBV7-9	.	TRBJ2-7	CASSSRDALSEQYF	TGTGCCAGCAGCTCTCGGGACGCCCTCAGCGAGCAGTACTTC
TRBD1	TRBV29-1	.	TRBJ1-1	CSVWTGNTEAFF	TGCAGCGTCTGGACAGGGAACACTGAAGCTTTCTTT
.	TRBV30	.	TRBJ1-1	CAWSVRGSEAFF	TGTGCCTGGAGTGTACGGGGGTCTGAAGCTTTCTTT
.	TRBV28	.	TRBJ1-1	CASNPSRWTEAFF	TGTGCCAGCAACCCCAGTAGGTGGACTGAAGCTTTCTTT
.	TRBV29-1	.	TRBJ2-7	CSVTSLHPYEQYF	TGCAGCGTAACCAGTCTTCACCCCTACGAGCAGTACTTC
.	TRBV6-5	.	TRBJ1-2	CASSFLQQGNYGYTF	TGTGCCAGCAGTTTCTTACAACAGGGAAACTATGGCTACACCTTC
.	TRBV11-2	.	TRBJ2-5	CASSLVPRETQYF	TGTGCCAGCAGCTTAGTCCCACGGGAGACCCAGTACTTC
TRBD2	TRBV7-2	.	TRBJ2-4	CASSFITGEGSVQYF	TGTGCCAGCAGCTTCATAACCGGGGAGGGTTCGGTTCAGTACTTC
.	TRBV20-1	.	TRBJ1-3	CSAKGGLGNTIYF	TGCAGTGCTAAGGGGGGGCTTGGAAACACCATATATTTT
.	TRBV5-6	.	TRBJ2-2	CASSLRPPLPHTGELFF	TGTGCCAGCAGCTTGAGACCACCTCTTCCTCACACCGGGGAGCTGTTTTTT
TRBD2	TRBV20-1	.	TRBJ2-3	CSARDSSGPDTQYF	TGCAGTGCTAGAGATAGTAGCGGGCCAGATACGCAGTATTTT
.	TRBV29-1	.	TRBJ1-3	CSVLRGGSGNTIYF	TGCAGCGTTTTGAGGGGAGGGTCTGGAAACACCATATATTTT
.	TRBV12-5	.	TRBJ2-1	CASGPPGAGYNEQFF	TGTGCTAGTGGTCCCCCTGGGGCAGGCTACAATGAGCAGTTCTTC